The 12 T cell receptor beta chains listed next were all sequenced from one sample in a study of vaccination and CD4 T cells after COVID-19. As to treatment: approximately 9-day PBMC culture with coronavirus spike peptide pools or control peptides (ViraFEST assay). Antigen specificity for these receptors is unknown. Cultured CD4+ T cell DNA was sequenced using the Oncomine TCR Beta short-read assay. TCRdb re-analysed the PCR reads in MiXCR, keeping a single row per CDR3 protein. The profile covers roughly 15,000 distinct CDR3 sequences, with around 48% appearing a single time and approximately 7.2% taken by the ten largest. The sample comprised CD4+ T cells from blood, cultured in vitro. The receptors were gathered from a human donor who had recovered from COVID-19.

This clonotype has only a few counts. The rearrangement uses TRBV7-9 and TRBJ1-1; possibly TRBD1 for D (6 bases). The CDR3 consists of 13 residues. V was shortened by 3 bases and J by 4 bases, with 9 bases between the two germline ends. CDR1 and CDR2 from the germline V gene are SEHNR and FQNEAQ (reference sequence). The CDR3 protein is CASSFGQSTEAFF. DNA of the CDR3: TGTGCCAGCAGCTTCGGACAGAGCACTGAAGCTTTCTTT.

This rearrangement joins TRBV5-8 to TRBJ2-4; 7 nucleotides line up with TRBD2. V lost 1 base, J lost 9 bases, and 16 bases stayed unmatched. The CDR3 consists of 17 residues. The germline V gene encodes CDR1 SGHTS and CDR2 YDEGEE. CDR3 bases: TGTGCCAGCAGCTTGTCATTCGGGGGAGGGGAGGGAAGCATTCAGTACTTC. Translated: CASSLSFGGGEGSIQYF.

The chain couples TRBV18 to TRBJ1-2; 8 bases agree with TRBD1. Germline V gene lookup returns CDR1 KGHSH and CDR2 LQKENI. The CDR3 spans 17 residues. Trimming cost V 3 bases and J 3 bases; bases outside gene matches: 12. CDR3 bases: TGTGCCAGCTCACCGCCGACAGGGGACATTTATTACTATGGCTACACCTTC. It codes for CASSPPTGDIYYYGYTF.

The chain has TRBV6-5 and TRBJ2-1; D is unclear. This CDR3 comprises 13 residues. Trimming took off 2 bases at V and 8 bases at J, with 10 bases between the two ends. In germline, CDR1 is MNHEY, CDR2 SVGAGI. The CDR3 DNA is TGTGCCAGCAGTTACGCTCCCCAAGATGAGCAGTTCTTC. Amino acids: CASSYAPQDEQFF.

This chain links TRBV14 with TRBJ2-7, with D tentatively TRBD1 (6 bases). The germline V and J ends were trimmed by 1 base and 1 base, with 11 bases remaining between them. The germline gives CDR1 SGHDN, CDR2 FVKESK. The CDR3 runs 15 residues. Here the CDR3 DNA reads TGTGCCAGCAGCCAAGGTCCCAGGGGATCCTACGAGCAGTACTTC. Residues: CASSQGPRGSYEQYF.

The chain links TRBV20-1 to TRBJ2-3; 7 bases are a match to TRBD2. This CDR3 comprises 16 residues. Germline V gene sequence: CDR1 DFQATT, CDR2 SNEGSKA (reference sequence). Trimming removed 3 bases from V and 2 bases from J; junction bases left unmatched: 11. The CDR3 coding sequence is TGCAGTGCTAGCCCGCGGGAGACCGCCTACACAGATACGCAGTATTTT. Protein product: CSASPRETAYTDTQYF.

This chain links TRBV20-1 with TRBJ1-5, with 7 nucleotides matching TRBD1. The V and J ends lost 4 bases and 0 bases, in that order; junction bases with no gene match: 3. The CDR3 consists of 14 residues. The V gene's germline CDR1 is DFQATT and CDR2 SNEGSKA (reference sequence). The CDR3 protein is CSAKGQYSNQPQHF. CDR3 DNA sequence: TGCAGTGCTAAGGGACAGTATAGCAATCAGCCCCAGCATTTT.

The CDR3 DNA reads TGTGCCAGCAGTGAAGCGCCGGGACTAGCCCGAGTGCAGTTCTTC. Translation: CASSEAPGLARVQFF. V gene TRBV6-1 combines with J gene TRBJ2-1; 9 bases agree with TRBD2. CDR1 is MNHNS, CDR2 SASEGT, per germline. Trimming took 0 bases from V and 12 from J; bases not matched to a gene: 9. The CDR3 runs to 15 residues.

This clonotype was detected a few times. The rearrangement joins TRBV19 to TRBJ1-5; TRBD1 agrees at 8 bases. The ends lost 3 bases at V and 2 bases at J; junction bases unmatched: 3. The V gene's germline CDR1 is LNHDA and CDR2 SQIVND (reference sequence). The CDR3 totals 15 residues. CDR3 DNA sequence: TGTGCCAGTAGTATTCCGGGACAGGGCAATCAGCCCCAGCATTTT. The encoded protein is CASSIPGQGNQPQHF.

The chain is built from TRBV21-1 and TRBJ1-1; the DNA was not compared with TRBD1, the D call given in the table. TRBV21-1 is described as a pseudogene. The CDR3 runs to 14 residues. CDR3 DNA sequence: TGTGCCAACAGCCACGTGGGGGGTAACACTGAAGCTTTCTTT. Translating it yields CANSHVGGNTEAFF.

The chain couples TRBV30 to TRBJ1-2, with TRBD1 as a possible D gene (5 bases). Germline V gene data show CDR1 as GTSNPN and CDR2 as SVGIG (reference sequence). Trimming removed 1 base at V and 6 bases at J, with 12 bases between. This CDR3 contains 13 residues. The CDR3: CAWSAGWPHGYTF. The CDR3 DNA reads as TGTGCCTGGAGTGCAGGGTGGCCGCATGGCTACACCTTC.

On this clonotype: Without the conserved terminal phenylalanine or tryptophan, this CDR3 likely stems from a read error. The V gene is TRBV28, the J gene TRBJ2-2, with unresolved D. The germline V gene has CDR1 MDHEN and CDR2 SYDVKM. V lost 6 bases, J lost 2 bases, and 4 bases lay in between. This CDR3 is 12 amino acids long. As DNA, the CDR3 is TGTGCCAGCAGACCAAACACCGGGGAGCTGTTTTCT. Its translation is CASRPNTGELFS.